This T cell receptor (beta chain) was recorded in a study of T cell repertoires in cytomegalovirus infection. Study summary: An indication of both CMV infection and matching HLA type came from public TCR beta signatures.

Overall study results and limits: Carriage of CMV together with the relevant HLA was identifiable through cumulative public TCR beta family frequency.

One entry per CDR3 protein, called by TCRdb with MiXCR from the reads. The table shows approximately 500,000 distinct CDR3 sequences, with roughly 12% occurring only once. The CDR3 runs to 16 residues. Germline CDR1 and CDR2: SGHDT and YYEEEE. V dropped 0 bases and J dropped 5 bases, with 17 bases sitting between them. Notes on this clonotype: The target antigen is unknown.

Sequences were obtained from PBMCs. This receptor was obtained from a human donor in good health (CMV status not recorded). Some clones in this sample may be carry-over from other donors' samples. The chain employs TRBV5-6 and TRBJ1-1, with D hard to call. DNA of the CDR3: TGTGCCAGCAGCTTGGGATCCCTCTCAATTCGGACTGAAGCTTTCTTT. Protein sequence: CASSLGSLSIRTEAFF.